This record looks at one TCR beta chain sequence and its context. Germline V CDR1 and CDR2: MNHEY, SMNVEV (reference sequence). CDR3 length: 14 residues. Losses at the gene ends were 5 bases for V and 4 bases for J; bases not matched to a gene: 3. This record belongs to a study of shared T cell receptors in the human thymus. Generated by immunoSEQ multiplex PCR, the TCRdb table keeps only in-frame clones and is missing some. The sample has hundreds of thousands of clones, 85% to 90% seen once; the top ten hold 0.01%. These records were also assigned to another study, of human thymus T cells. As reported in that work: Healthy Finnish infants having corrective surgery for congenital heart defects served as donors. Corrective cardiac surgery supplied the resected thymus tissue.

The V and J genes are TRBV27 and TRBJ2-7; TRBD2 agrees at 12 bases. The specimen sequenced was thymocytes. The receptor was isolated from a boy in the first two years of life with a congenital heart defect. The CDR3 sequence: CASSPLAGGYEQYF. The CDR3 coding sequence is TGTGCCAGCAGTCCACTAGCGGGAGGTTACGAGCAGTACTTC.